The T cell receptor beta chain described here comes from a study of CD8+ T cells in alopecia areata. Investigators isolated RNA and reverse transcribed it into cDNA to act as the sequencing template. Method: immunoSEQ multiplex PCR; TCRdb's copy keeps in-frame clones and lacks some. The sample yields over 120,000 clones, about 60% seen once. The CDR3 contains 17 residues. V lost 6 bases and J lost 2; bases outside the gene matches: 9. The germline CDR1 and CDR2 sequences are SQVTM and ANQGSEA. The source of this sequence is a human donor with alopecia areata. J is TRBJ2-6 and V is TRBV29-1; 11 bases match TRBD1. This material consisted of CD4+ T cells sorted from blood, taken at week 0. The CDR3 is CSVGGQGALPGANVLTF. The CDR3 DNA sequence: TGCAGCGTAGGAGGACAGGGGGCCTTGCCTGGGGCCAACGTCCTGACTTTC.